Below are 27 T cell receptor beta chains sequenced from a single sample in a study of T cells after yellow fever vaccination. TCRdb recomputed calls from the 5' RACE reads with MiXCR, one row per CDR3 protein. The sample lists fewer than 400,000 distinct CDR3 sequences, roughly 10% occurring once. Specimen: CD4+ T cells sorted from PBMCs, collected 45 days after the yellow fever booster vaccination. These receptors came from a man aged 18 to 30 who received the YFV17D yellow fever vaccine.

This clonotype was detected ten times or more. CDR3 sequence reads: CASSSRQEFSQYF. In nucleotides, the CDR3 is TGTGCCAGCAGCTCCCGACAGGAGTTTTCGCAGTATTTT. J is TRBJ2-3 and V is TRBV7-9; D perhaps matches TRBD1 (6 bases). V was shortened by 4 bases and J by 10 bases, with 15 bases between the two germline ends. The V gene's germline CDR1 is SEHNR and CDR2 FQNEAQ (reference sequence). The length of the CDR3 is 13 residues.

The chain links TRBV7-3 to TRBJ2-3; D gene ambiguous. The CDR3 totals 13 residues. Germline CDR1 is SGHTA and CDR2 is FQGTGA. V was clipped by 1 base and J by 4 bases, with 6 bases between them. The CDR3: CASSLIVADTQYF. The CDR3 coding sequence is TGTGCCAGCAGCTTAATTGTGGCAGATACGCAGTATTTT.

This clonotype was observed a few times. The V gene is TRBV5-4, the J gene TRBJ2-5, with D unresolved. The germline gives CDR1 SGHNT, CDR2 YYREEE (reference sequence). Trimming stripped 1 base from V and 5 bases from J, with 6 bases between. The CDR3 consists of 12 residues. CDR3 sequence: CASSLRTETQYF. The DNA of the CDR3 is TGTGCCAGCAGCTTGAGAACGGAGACCCAGTACTTC.

At least ten counts were recorded for this clonotype. This rearrangement joins TRBV20-1 to TRBJ1-1; the D is unclear. The CDR3 has 11 residues. The germline CDR1 and CDR2 sequences are DFQATT and SNEGSKA (reference sequence). CDR3 sequence reads: CISRMNTEAFF. CDR3 nucleotides: TGCATCTCCAGGATGAACACTGAAGCTTTCTTT.

This clonotype was detected only a few times. The rearrangement links TRBV7-9 to TRBJ2-2; 13 bases map to TRBD2. The CDR3 extends over 17 amino acids. Trimming removed 8 bases from V and 5 bases from J; junction bases left unmatched: 11. Germline-derived CDR1 and CDR2 are SEHNR and FQNEAQ (reference sequence). Written as DNA, the CDR3 is TGTGCCAGCGGACGTCAACTAGCGGGGGGGTATACCGGGGAGCTGTTTTTT. Translated: CASGRQLAGGYTGELFF.

V and J are TRBV9 and TRBJ2-7; the D is unclear. V was trimmed by 0 bases and J by 5 bases, leaving 9 bases between them. Germline CDR1 is SGDLS and CDR2 is YYNGEE. This CDR3 is built from 13 residues. CDR3 in amino acids: CASSVDPLDEQYF. As DNA, the CDR3 is TGTGCCAGCAGCGTAGACCCCCTGGACGAGCAGTACTTC.

The rearrangement joins TRBV4-3 to TRBJ1-1; a weak D match, TRBD1 (5 bases). This CDR3 region has 15 residues. Germline V lookup: CDR1 LGHNA, CDR2 YSLEER. The V and J ends lost 0 bases and 3 bases respectively, with 11 bases between them. The CDR3 loop is CASSQDKGADTEAFF. The CDR3 DNA is TGCGCCAGCAGCCAAGACAAAGGGGCGGACACTGAAGCTTTCTTT.

This clonotype was counted between two and nine times. The chain joins TRBV2 to TRBJ1-5, with 9 bases identical to TRBD1. After removal of 4 bases from V and 6 bases from J, the junction contained 13 bases not matched to a gene. CDR1 and CDR2 (germline): SNHLY, FYNNEI. The CDR3 extends over 17 amino acids. The DNA of the CDR3 is TGTGCCAGCAGTGGGATGATCGGGACAGGGAGGGGTCAGCCCCAGCATTTT. It is translated as CASSGMIGTGRGQPQHF.

The chain is built from TRBV7-2 and TRBJ1-6; D not resolved. The V and J ends lost 5 bases and 6 bases respectively, with 14 bases between them. From germline, CDR1 is SGHTA and CDR2 FQGNSA. The CDR3 is 15 residues long. CDR3 residues: CASSLARRGNSPLHF. DNA for the CDR3: TGTGCCAGCAGCCTGGCGCGCCGTGGTAATTCACCCCTCCACTTT.

The genes are TRBV20-1 and TRBJ1-6; perhaps TRBD1 as D (6 bases). Trimming removed 1 base at V and 0 bases at J, with 16 bases between. Germline V CDR1 and CDR2: DFQATT, SNEGSKA (reference sequence). CDR3 length: 18 amino acids. CDR3 sequence reads: CSARGLPGHSSYNSPLHF. For the CDR3, the DNA is TGCAGTGCTAGAGGATTGCCGGGACACAGCTCCTATAATTCACCCCTCCACTTT.

V and J are TRBV6-1 and TRBJ2-1, with a tentative D call TRBD2 (5 bases). CDR3 length equals 15 residues. V was cut by 1 base and J by 12 bases, with 19 bases left in between. CDR1 is MNHNS, CDR2 SASEGT, per germline. CDR3 region: CASSEGVRSGISQFF. CDR3 nucleotide sequence: TGTGCCAGCAGTGAAGGAGTGAGGTCGGGGATCTCGCAGTTCTTC.

This clonotype has only a few counts. This chain connects TRBV6-6 to TRBJ1-1; D remains unclear. Trimming shortened V by 7 bases and J by 7 bases, and 10 bases separated the two germline ends. In germline, CDR1 is MNHNY, CDR2 SVGAGI (reference sequence). This CDR3 is built from 11 residues. In DNA, the CDR3 is TGTGCCAGCAAGGGCCCACTTGAAGCTTTCTTT. Its protein product is CASKGPLEAFF.

The rearrangement joins TRBV6-5 to TRBJ2-7; 9 bases line up with TRBD1. The germline V gene encodes CDR1 MNHEY and CDR2 SVGAGI. This CDR3 has 14 residues. Germline trimming cut 6 bases from V and 3 bases from J; bases unmatched to any gene: 6. The DNA of the CDR3 is TGTGCCAGCAGGCCCCCGGGACAGGGCTACGAGCAGTACTTC. Translating gives CASRPPGQGYEQYF.

This clonotype occurred many times. The chain has TRBV7-2 and TRBJ2-3, with 12 bases aligning to TRBD1. Per the germline V gene, CDR1 is SGHTA and CDR2 is FQGNSA. This CDR3 has 14 residues. Trimming at V came to 4 bases and at J to 4 bases, leaving 0 bases not matched to a gene. The CDR3 region has the DNA TGTGCCAGCAGCTGGGACAGGGGGCCAGATACGCAGTATTTT. Its translation is CASSWDRGPDTQYF.

This clonotype was detected ten times or more. The DNA of the CDR3 is TGTGCCAGCAGTTTTGGGACTTCCCAAGAGACCCAGTACTTC. Its protein product is CASSFGTSQETQYF. The chain combines TRBV6-6 with TRBJ2-5; tentative D call: TRBD2 (6 bases). Germline CDR1 is MNHNY and CDR2 is SVGAGI (reference sequence). This CDR3 comprises 14 residues. V lost 4 bases and J lost 1, with 10 bases in between.

The sample holds a few counts of this clonotype. The chain combines TRBV6-5 with TRBJ2-3; D unresolved. V was pared by 4 bases and J by 4 bases, with 15 bases between. Per the germline V gene, CDR1 is MNHEY and CDR2 is SVGAGI. This CDR3 comprises 15 residues. The CDR3 DNA sequence: TGTGCCAGCAGTTTCCACCTACTCCGCGCAGATACGCAGTATTTT. Protein: CASSFHLLRADTQYF.

This clonotype showed up just a few times. The chain joins TRBV6-5 to TRBJ2-1; TRBD2 aligns across 7 bases. The CDR3 consists of 15 residues. V was pared by 0 bases and J by 3 bases, with 2 bases of the junction left unmatched. Germline V gene lookup returns CDR1 MNHEY and CDR2 SVGAGI. CDR3 DNA: TGTGCCAGCAGTTACTCAGCGGGGAACTACAATGAGCAGTTCTTC. Amino acid sequence: CASSYSAGNYNEQFF.

This clonotype was picked up many times. V usage is TRBV6-2 or TRBV6-3 and J usage is TRBJ2-5; a weak D match, TRBD2 (5 bases). This CDR3 is built from 14 residues. Germline CDR1 and CDR2: MNHEY and SVGEGT. Trimming took off 4 bases at V and 2 bases at J, with 11 bases between the two ends. CDR3 amino acids: CASSSAGGQETQYF. The CDR3 coding sequence is TGTGCCAGCAGTTCGGCTGGCGGGCAAGAGACCCAGTACTTC.

This sequence joins TRBV9 and TRBJ1-2; the D gene is possibly TRBD1 (6 bases). From germline, CDR1 is SGDLS and CDR2 YYNGEE. V lost 1 base and J 8 bases, leaving 12 bases between the germline ends. The CDR3 contains 13 residues. The DNA of the CDR3 is TGTGCCAGCAGCGTATTTGAGGGGGGAGGCTACACCTTC. Translation: CASSVFEGGGYTF.

The chain uses TRBV12-3 or TRBV12-4 and TRBJ2-1; 8 nucleotides match TRBD2. This CDR3 region has 14 residues. V was clipped by 6 bases and J by 8 bases; unmatched bases: 9. CDR3 DNA sequence: TGTGCCAGCAGCAGAGACGGGGGGGTCTATGAGCAGTTCTTC. This translates into CASSRDGGVYEQFF.

The chain employs TRBV5-1 and TRBJ2-1; TRBD2 matches at 11 bases. This CDR3 comprises 15 residues. Germline assignment: CDR1 SGHRS and CDR2 YFSETQ. The trim removed 4 bases at V and 9 bases at J, leaving 9 bases unmatched. This CDR3 reads CASSGLAGGPGEQFF. The CDR3 DNA sequence: TGCGCCAGCAGCGGGTTAGCGGGGGGGCCTGGTGAGCAGTTCTTC.

In regard to this clonotype: A junction end diverges from the germline sequence, so it may reflect a read error. V usage is TRBV18 and J usage is TRBJ2-3; 11 bases line up with TRBD2. The germline V gene encodes CDR1 KGHSH and CDR2 LQKENI. This CDR3 has 15 residues. The CDR3 DNA reads as TGTGCCAGCTCTCCACGACTAGCGGGGATAGATACGCAGTATTTT. This gives the protein CASSPRLAGIDTQYF.

This clonotype showed up just a few times. The V gene is TRBV7-3, the J gene TRBJ2-5; TRBD1 matches at 8 bases. CDR1 and CDR2 from the germline V gene are SGHTA and FQGTGA. There are 13 residues in the CDR3. V shed 5 bases and J 6 bases; nucleotides not matched to a gene: 5. The CDR3 protein is CASSRGQGKTQYF. The CDR3 nucleotides read TGTGCCAGCAGCCGCGGACAGGGAAAGACCCAGTACTTC.

This clonotype was picked up a small number of times. The rearrangement uses TRBV11-3 and TRBJ2-2, with 10 bases that match TRBD1. V lost 5 bases and J lost 5; bases outside the gene matches: 11. Germline CDR1 reads SGHNT; CDR2 reads YENEEA. This CDR3 contains 17 residues. The CDR3 sequence: CASSPTWDRGSTGELFF. For the CDR3, the DNA is TGTGCCAGCAGCCCGACCTGGGACAGGGGCTCGACCGGGGAGCTGTTTTTT.

There are many counts of this clonotype. The genes are TRBV7-2 and TRBJ2-5, with 7 bases identical to TRBD1. Trimming took 4 bases from V and 1 from J; bases not matched to a gene: 3. This CDR3 region has 14 residues. Germline V gene sequence: CDR1 SGHTA, CDR2 FQGNSA. The CDR3 coding sequence is TGTGCCAGCAGCTCGACAGGGTCCCAAGAGACCCAGTACTTC. Its translation is CASSSTGSQETQYF.

This clonotype came up a few times. J is TRBJ2-3 and V is TRBV2; no definite D call. The length of the CDR3 is 13 residues. The ends were cut back, 6 bases at V and 3 bases at J, with 10 bases in the middle. Germline CDR1 SNHLY, CDR2 FYNNEI. Here the CDR3 reads CASRGDYTDTQYF. The CDR3 bases are TGTGCCAGCAGGGGTGATTATACAGATACGCAGTATTTT.

This clonotype showed up many times. The gene calls are TRBV5-1 and TRBJ1-1; D might be TRBD1 (6 bases). The CDR3 has 14 residues. Trimming stripped 0 bases from V and 6 bases from J, with 12 bases between. Germline-derived CDR1 and CDR2 are SGHRS and YFSETQ. Here the CDR3 reads CASSLDTGIAEAFF. The CDR3 DNA sequence: TGCGCCAGCAGCTTGGATACAGGGATCGCTGAAGCTTTCTTT.